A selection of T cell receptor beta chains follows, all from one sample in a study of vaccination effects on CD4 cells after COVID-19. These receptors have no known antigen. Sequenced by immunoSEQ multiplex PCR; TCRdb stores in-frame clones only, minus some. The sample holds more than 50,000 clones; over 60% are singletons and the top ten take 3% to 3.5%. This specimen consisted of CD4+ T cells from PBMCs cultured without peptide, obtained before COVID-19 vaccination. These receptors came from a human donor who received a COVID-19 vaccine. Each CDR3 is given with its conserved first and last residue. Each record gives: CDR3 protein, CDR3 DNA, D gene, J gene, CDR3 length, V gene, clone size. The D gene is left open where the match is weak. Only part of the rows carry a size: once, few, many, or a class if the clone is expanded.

CASSLGVGRPQETQYF TGTGCTAGTTCCCTTGGGGTTGGAAGGCCACAAGAGACCCAGTACTTC NA TRBJ2-5 16 TRBV12-5 once
CASSFGVYYGYTF TGTGCCAGCAGCTTCGGGGTTTACTATGGCTACACCTTC NA TRBJ1-2 13 TRBV7-2 once
CATGQGNNEQFF TGTGCCACGGGACAGGGAAACAATGAGCAGTTCTTC TRBD1 TRBJ2-1 12 TRBV24-1 NA
CASRADEETQYF TGTGCCAGCAGAGCTGACGAAGAGACCCAGTACTTC NA TRBJ2-5 12 TRBV2 NA
CASSYRDRNQPQHF TGTGCCAGCAGCTACAGGGACCGCAATCAGCCCCAGCATTTT NA TRBJ1-5 14 TRBV7-2 NA
CATSDLGGDGTGELFF TGTGCCACCAGTGATTTGGGGGGGGACGGCACCGGGGAGCTGTTTTTT TRBD2 TRBJ2-2 16 TRBV24-1 NA
CASSVAFATGGGYTF TGTGCCAGCAGCGTAGCTTTCGCGACAGGGGGAGGCTACACCTTC TRBD1 TRBJ1-2 15 TRBV9 NA
CASSQRFSSTDTQYF TGTGCCAGCAGTCAACGGTTCTCTAGCACAGATACGCAGTATTTT NA TRBJ2-3 15 TRBV7-3 NA
CASSVSGFADTQYF TGTGCCAGCAGTGTCTCCGGGTTTGCAGATACGCAGTATTTT NA TRBJ2-3 14 TRBV2 NA
CASRNAQAGYTF TGTGCCAGCAGAAACGCCCAGGCTGGCTACACCTTC NA TRBJ1-2 12 TRBV6-5 NA
CASSTTGGDNSPLHF TGTGCCAGTAGTACCACAGGGGGTGATAATTCACCCCTCCACTTT TRBD1 TRBJ1-6 15 TRBV19 NA
CASSSPGTAYGYTF TGTGCCAGCAGCTCCCCCGGGACAGCCTATGGCTACACCTTC TRBD1 TRBJ1-2 14 TRBV5-4 NA
CASSQDRGTDTQYF TGTGCCAGCAGCCAGGACAGGGGAACAGATACGCAGTATTTT TRBD1 TRBJ2-3 14 TRBV3-1/TRBV3-2 once
CASGLGQGGLNEQFF TGTGCTAGTGGTTTGGGACAGGGGGGCCTCAATGAGCAGTTCTTC TRBD1 TRBJ2-1 15 TRBV12-5 NA
CASSQDRFGNTIYF TGTGCCAGCAGCCAGGACAGGTTTGGAAACACCATATATTTT TRBD1 TRBJ1-3 14 TRBV6-5 once
CASTSPGSIEKLFF TGTGCCAGCACCTCCCCGGGGTCAATTGAAAAACTGTTTTTT NA TRBJ1-4 14 TRBV5-6 NA
CASSLTPTGAGNTIYF TGTGCCAGCAGCCTAACCCCAACAGGGGCTGGAAACACCATATATTTT TRBD1 TRBJ1-3 16 TRBV7-9 few
CASSQRLADTQYF TGTGCCAGCAGCCAGAGACTAGCAGATACGCAGTATTTT NA TRBJ2-3 13 TRBV7-3 NA
CASSYRTVGETQYF TGTGCCAGCAGTTACCGGACGGTAGGGGAGACCCAGTACTTC NA TRBJ2-5 14 TRBV6-2/TRBV6-3 NA
CASSLGDLDTEAFF TGCGCCAGCAGCTTGGGGGATCTGGACACTGAAGCTTTCTTT NA TRBJ1-1 14 TRBV5-1 NA
CAIRPPGFVHEQFF TGTGCCATCAGACCCCCAGGTTTTGTTCATGAGCAGTTCTTC NA TRBJ2-1 14 TRBV10-3 few
CASSLESWAGAFF TGTGCCAGCAGTTTAGAGAGTTGGGCGGGCGCTTTCTTT NA TRBJ1-1 13 TRBV28 NA
CASQSSGANVLTF TGTGCCAGTCAGAGCTCTGGGGCCAACGTCCTGACTTTC NA TRBJ2-6 13 TRBV6-5 NA
CASRAGTSAFF TGTGCCAGTAGAGCGGGCACTTCTGCTTTCTTT NA TRBJ1-1 11 TRBV19 few
CASSYGGTNYGYTF TGTGCCAGCAGTTACGGGGGGACTAACTATGGCTACACCTTC NA TRBJ1-2 14 TRBV6-5 NA
CTSTWVSGGPWAGELFF TGCACCAGCACTTGGGTTAGCGGGGGGCCCTGGGCCGGGGAGCTGTTTTTT NA TRBJ2-2 17 TRBV1 NA
CASSRDSSTDTQYF TGCGCCAGCTCTCGGGACAGCTCCACAGATACGCAGTATTTT TRBD1 TRBJ2-3 14 TRBV10-1 NA
CASSLATRDTYNEQFF TGTGCCAGCAGCTTGGCAACTAGGGACACGTACAATGAGCAGTTCTTC NA TRBJ2-1 16 TRBV7-6 NA
CASLSGGADTQYF TGTGCCAGCCTTAGCGGGGGGGCAGATACGCAGTATTTT TRBD2 TRBJ2-3 13 TRBV2 NA
CASRTEGYYGYTF TGTGCCAGCAGGACGGAGGGATACTATGGCTACACCTTC NA TRBJ1-2 13 TRBV6-5 NA
CASSGPGTSGHMEQFF TGTGCCAGCAGCGGACCCGGGACTAGCGGCCACATGGAGCAGTTCTTC TRBD2 TRBJ2-1 16 TRBV5-4 NA
CASSQTRDRSYNEQFF TGTGCCAGCAGCCAGACCCGGGACAGATCCTACAATGAGCAGTTCTTC TRBD1 TRBJ2-1 16 TRBV2 NA
CASSSLAGANTGELFF TGCGCCAGCAGCTCTCTAGCGGGGGCCAACACCGGGGAGCTGTTTTTT TRBD2 TRBJ2-2 16 TRBV5-1 NA
CASSTPRQGGKTQYF TGTGCCAGTAGTACCCCGAGACAGGGAGGAAAGACCCAGTACTTC NA TRBJ2-5 15 TRBV19 NA
CASSVTVQETQYF TGTGCCAGCAGCGTGACAGTCCAAGAGACCCAGTACTTC NA TRBJ2-5 13 TRBV7-3 NA
CASSAETRGEAFF TGTGCCAGCAGTGCTGAGACCCGGGGTGAAGCTTTCTTT NA TRBJ1-1 13 TRBV2 NA
CASRARGTGNRYNEQFF TGCGCCAGCAGGGCCCGGGGGACAGGCAATAGGTACAATGAGCAGTTCTTC TRBD1 TRBJ2-1 17 TRBV5-1 NA
CASSQDGSTNEKLFF TGTGCCAGCAGCCAAGATGGATCAACTAATGAAAAACTGTTTTTT NA TRBJ1-4 15 TRBV14 NA
CASSWTAGGETQYF TGTGCCAGCAGCTGGACAGCAGGGGGAGAGACCCAGTACTTC TRBD1 TRBJ2-5 14 TRBV6-5 NA
CASRRSGTDYGYTF TGTGCCAGCAGACGATCCGGGACAGACTATGGCTACACCTTC TRBD1 TRBJ1-2 14 TRBV27 NA
CASSPQETQYF TGTGCCAGCTCGCCCCAAGAGACCCAGTACTTC NA TRBJ2-5 11 TRBV18 NA
CASSERVGLLAGGLFEQFF TGTGCCAGCAGTGAACGGGTGGGGCTTCTAGCGGGGGGGCTCTTTGAGCAGTTCTTC TRBD2 TRBJ2-1 19 TRBV6-1 NA
CASRGRPQGSSTDTQYF TGCGCCAGCAGAGGTAGGCCCCAGGGGTCGAGCACAGATACGCAGTATTTT NA TRBJ2-3 17 TRBV4-1 NA
CASSFRHPGTDTQYF TGTGCCAGCAGCTTTCGACACCCAGGCACAGATACGCAGTATTTT NA TRBJ2-3 15 TRBV5-8 NA
CASAHETQYF TGTGCCAGTGCCCATGAGACCCAGTACTTC NA TRBJ2-5 10 TRBV6-5 NA
CASSSLTGTQHF TGTGCCAGTAGTTCCCTGACTGGGACCCAGCATTTT NA TRBJ1-5 12 TRBV19 NA
CASTSLNIRGRGGDTQYF TGCGCCAGCACCAGCTTGAACATTAGGGGTCGGGGAGGGGATACGCAGTATTTT TRBD2 TRBJ2-3 18 TRBV5-1 NA
CASSIVPGGGTRDTQYF TGTGCCAGTAGTATAGTTCCCGGGGGAGGGACTCGAGATACGCAGTATTTT TRBD2 TRBJ2-3 17 TRBV19 NA